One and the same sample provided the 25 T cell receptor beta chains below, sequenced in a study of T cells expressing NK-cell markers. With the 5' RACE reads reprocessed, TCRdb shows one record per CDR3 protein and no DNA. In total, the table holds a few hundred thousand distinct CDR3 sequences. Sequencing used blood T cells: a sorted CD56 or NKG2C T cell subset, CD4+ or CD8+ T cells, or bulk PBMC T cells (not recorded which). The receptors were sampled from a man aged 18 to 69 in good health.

The CDR3 sequence: CASKTWTGGRTDTQYF. This chain joins TRBV27 and TRBJ2-3; TCRdb gives TRBD1 as the D gene, but with no DNA this cannot be confirmed. Germline loops: CDR1 MNHEY, CDR2 SMNVEV (reference sequence). This CDR3 is built from 16 residues.

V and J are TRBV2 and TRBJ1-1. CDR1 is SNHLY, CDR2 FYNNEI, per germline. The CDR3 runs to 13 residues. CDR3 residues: CASSGSENTEAFF.

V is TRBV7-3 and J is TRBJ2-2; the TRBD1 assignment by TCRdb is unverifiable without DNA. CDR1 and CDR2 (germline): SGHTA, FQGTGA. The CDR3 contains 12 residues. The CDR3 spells CASSSGGGELFF.

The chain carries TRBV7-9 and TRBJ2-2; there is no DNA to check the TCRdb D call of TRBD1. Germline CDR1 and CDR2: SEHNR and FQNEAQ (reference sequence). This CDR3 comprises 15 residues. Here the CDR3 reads CASSLQGGETGELFF.

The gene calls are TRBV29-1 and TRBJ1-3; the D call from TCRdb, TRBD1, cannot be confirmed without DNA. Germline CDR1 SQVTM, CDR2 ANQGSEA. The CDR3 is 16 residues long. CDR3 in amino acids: CSAIASSGVTGNTIYF.

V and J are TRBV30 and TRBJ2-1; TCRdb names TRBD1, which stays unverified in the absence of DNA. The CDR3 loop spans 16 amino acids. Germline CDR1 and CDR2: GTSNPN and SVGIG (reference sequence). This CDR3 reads CAWRDRDRAGYNEQFF.

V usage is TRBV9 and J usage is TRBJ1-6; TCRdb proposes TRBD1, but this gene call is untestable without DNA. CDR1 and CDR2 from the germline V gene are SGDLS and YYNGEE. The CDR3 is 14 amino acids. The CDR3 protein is CASSLPHQRSPLHF. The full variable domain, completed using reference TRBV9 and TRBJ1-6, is DSGVTQTPKHLITATGQRVTLRCSPRSGDLSVYWYQQSLDQGLQFLIQYYNGEERAKGNILERFSAQQFPDLHSELNLSSLELGDSALYFCASSLPHQRSPLHFGNGTRLTVT.

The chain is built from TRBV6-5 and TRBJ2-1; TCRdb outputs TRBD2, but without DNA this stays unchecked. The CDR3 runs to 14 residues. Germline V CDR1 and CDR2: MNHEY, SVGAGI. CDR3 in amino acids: CASSLAAANNEQFF.

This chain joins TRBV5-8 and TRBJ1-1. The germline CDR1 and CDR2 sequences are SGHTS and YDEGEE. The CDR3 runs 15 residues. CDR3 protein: CASSREGAGATEAFF.

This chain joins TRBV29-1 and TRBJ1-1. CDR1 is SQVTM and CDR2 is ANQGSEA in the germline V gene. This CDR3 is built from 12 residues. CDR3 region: CSVLTDVGEAFF.

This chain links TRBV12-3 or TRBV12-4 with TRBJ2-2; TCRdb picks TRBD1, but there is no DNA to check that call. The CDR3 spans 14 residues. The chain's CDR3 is CASSTRQGTGELFF.

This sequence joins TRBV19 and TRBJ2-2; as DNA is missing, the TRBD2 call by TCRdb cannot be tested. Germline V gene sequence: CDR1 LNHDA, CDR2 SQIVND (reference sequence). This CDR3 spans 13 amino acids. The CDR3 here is CASLGLNTGELFF.

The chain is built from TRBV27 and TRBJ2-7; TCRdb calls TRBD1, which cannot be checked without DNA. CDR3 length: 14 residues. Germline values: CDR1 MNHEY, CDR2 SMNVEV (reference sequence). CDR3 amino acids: CASSLFGDINEQYF.

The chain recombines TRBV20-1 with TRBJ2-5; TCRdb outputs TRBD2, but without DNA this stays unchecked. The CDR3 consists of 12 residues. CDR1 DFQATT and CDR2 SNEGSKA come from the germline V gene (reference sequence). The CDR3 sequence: CSARLLAETQYF.

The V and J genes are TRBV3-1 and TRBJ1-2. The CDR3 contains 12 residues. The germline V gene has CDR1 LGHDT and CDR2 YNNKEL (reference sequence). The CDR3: CASTAGNYGYTF.

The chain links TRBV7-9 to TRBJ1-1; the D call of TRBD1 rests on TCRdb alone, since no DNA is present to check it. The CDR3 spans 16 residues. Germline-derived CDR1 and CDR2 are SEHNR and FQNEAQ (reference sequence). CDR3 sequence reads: CASRQKHRGGGTEAFF.

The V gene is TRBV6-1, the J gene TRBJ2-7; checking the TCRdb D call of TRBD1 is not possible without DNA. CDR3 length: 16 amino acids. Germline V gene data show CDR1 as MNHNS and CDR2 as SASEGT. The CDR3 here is CASRGQGATLGGEQYF.

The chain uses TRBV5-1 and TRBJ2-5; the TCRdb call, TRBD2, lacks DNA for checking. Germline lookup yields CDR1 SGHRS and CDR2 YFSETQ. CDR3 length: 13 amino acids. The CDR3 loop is CASGKQGGETQYF.

The CDR3 reads CAISESEETSGGARTDTQYF. The rearrangement joins TRBV10-3 to TRBJ2-3; without DNA, the TCRdb call of TRBD2 cannot be checked. The germline V gene encodes CDR1 ENHRY and CDR2 SYGVKD. The CDR3 totals 20 residues.

The CDR3 is CASSLDLIGAPGTEAFF. The chain joins TRBV11-2 to TRBJ1-1; the D gene TCRdb calls, TRBD1, cannot be checked with no DNA. Germline-derived CDR1 and CDR2 are SGHAT and FQNNGV. CDR3 length: 17 residues.

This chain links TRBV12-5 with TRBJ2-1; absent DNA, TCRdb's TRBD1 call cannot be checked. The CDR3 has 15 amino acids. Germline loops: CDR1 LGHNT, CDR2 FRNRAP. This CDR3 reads CASGLGQGRYNEQFF. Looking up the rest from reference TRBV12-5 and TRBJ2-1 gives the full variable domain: DARVTQTPRHKVTEMGQEVTMRCQPILGHNTVFWYRQTMMQGLELLAYFRNRAPLDDSGMPKDRFSAEMPDATLATLKIQPSEPRDSAVYFCASGLGQGRYNEQFFGPGTRLTVL.

CDR3 amino acids: CASRSGLAGGYDTGELFF. V usage is TRBV5-5 and J usage is TRBJ2-2; the D call from TCRdb, TRBD2, cannot be confirmed without DNA. There are 18 residues in the CDR3. Germline CDR1 SGHKS, CDR2 YYEKEE (reference sequence).

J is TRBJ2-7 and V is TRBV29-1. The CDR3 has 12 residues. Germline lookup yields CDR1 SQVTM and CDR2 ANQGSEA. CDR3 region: CSVDGDNYEQYF.

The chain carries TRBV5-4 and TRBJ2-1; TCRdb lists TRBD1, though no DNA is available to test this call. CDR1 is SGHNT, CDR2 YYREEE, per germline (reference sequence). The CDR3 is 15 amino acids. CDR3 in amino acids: CASNRPDSRHNEQFF.

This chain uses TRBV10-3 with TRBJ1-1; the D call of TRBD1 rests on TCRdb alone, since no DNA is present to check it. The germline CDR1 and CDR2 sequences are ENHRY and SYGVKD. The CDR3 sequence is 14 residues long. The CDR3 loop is CAISVQGGNTEAFF.